These 20 T cell receptor beta chains share one sample of origin, sequenced in a study of CD8 T cells in ankylosing spondylitis. TCRdb independently ran MiXCR on the 5' RACE reads; one entry per CDR3 protein. The table shows a few hundred thousand distinct CDR3 sequences, with roughly 20% occurring only once. The sample taken for sequencing was blood, either unsorted or a sorted T cell fraction (not recorded which). The receptors here all came from a male donor with ankylosing spondylitis or in good health (not recorded which).

The rearrangement joins TRBV20-1 to TRBJ2-3; 8 bases map to TRBD2. The CDR3 totals 16 residues. The V segment lost 0 bases and the J segment 0 bases; nucleotides outside the gene matches: 5. Germline V gene data show CDR1 as DFQATT and CDR2 as SNEGSKA (reference sequence). DNA for the CDR3: TGCAGTGCTAGAGATTGGCGGGGGGCCAGCACAGATACGCAGTATTTT. Amino acids: CSARDWRGASTDTQYF.

This clonotype was counted a few times. The chain has TRBV3-1 and TRBJ1-5; 7 bases align to TRBD1. V shed 4 bases, J shed 5 bases, and the junction held 11 bases outside the gene matches. CDR3 size: 16 residues. Germline lookup yields CDR1 LGHDT and CDR2 YNNKEL (reference sequence). CDR3 in amino acids: CASSPGGRQGHQPQHF. The CDR3 nucleotides are TGTGCCAGCAGCCCTGGGGGGCGACAGGGACATCAGCCCCAGCATTTT.

V usage is TRBV5-6 and J usage is TRBJ2-4; weak D call: TRBD2 (6 bases). Trimming removed 0 bases from V and 7 bases from J, with 11 bases in between. CDR3 size: 14 residues. Per germline, CDR1 SGHDT and CDR2 YYEEEE. CDR3 nucleotide sequence: TGTGCCAGCAGCTTGGTAGGAGGAGGGAACATTCAGTACTTC. Amino acid sequence: CASSLVGGGNIQYF.

The V call is TRBV6-6, the J call TRBJ1-4, with no clear D. Looked up from germline, CDR1 is MNHNY and CDR2 is SVGAGI (reference sequence). The CDR3 contains 12 residues. The germline V and J ends were trimmed by 6 bases and 4 bases, with 6 bases remaining between them. The CDR3 loop reads CASRKGNEKLFF. CDR3 nucleotide sequence: TGTGCCAGCAGGAAGGGTAATGAAAAACTGTTTTTT.

This clonotype was detected many times. This rearrangement joins TRBV4-1 to TRBJ2-2; D is unclear. This CDR3 is built from 14 residues. CDR1 MGHRA and CDR2 YSYEKL come from the germline V gene. V lost 0 bases and J 4 bases, leaving 6 bases between the germline ends. The CDR3 sequence is CASSQEWSTGELFF. CDR3 nucleotides: TGCGCCAGCAGCCAAGAGTGGAGCACCGGGGAGCTGTTTTTT.

The genes are TRBV12-3 or TRBV12-4 and TRBJ2-1; possible D gene TRBD2, 5 bases. With 3 bases removed from V and 4 bases from J, the gap between germline ends came to 13 bases. There are 15 residues in the CDR3. The CDR3 sequence: CASSFEGLQYNEQFF. CDR3 nucleotides: TGTGCCAGCAGTTTTGAGGGCCTTCAGTACAATGAGCAGTTCTTC.

This clonotype showed up many times. This chain uses TRBV29-1 with TRBJ1-2, with unresolved D. CDR1 and CDR2 (germline): SQVTM, ANQGSEA. The CDR3 sequence is 13 residues long. The ends were cut back, 6 bases at V and 1 base at J, with 12 bases in the middle. The CDR3 protein is CSVGTSDNYGYTF. CDR3 bases: TGCAGCGTCGGCACGTCTGATAACTATGGCTACACCTTC.

The chain joins TRBV5-1 to TRBJ1-1; D unresolved. CDR1 is SGHRS, CDR2 YFSETQ, per germline. The length of the CDR3 is 14 residues. V was clipped by 1 base and J by 7 bases, with 14 bases between them. The CDR3 protein is CASSLPRIDGEAFF. Here the CDR3 DNA reads TGCGCCAGCAGCTTGCCACGTATCGACGGTGAAGCTTTCTTT.

This clonotype showed up just a few times. The V gene is TRBV6-2 or TRBV6-3, the J gene TRBJ2-3, with D perhaps matching TRBD2 (5 bases). Germline CDR1 is MNHEY and CDR2 is SVGEGT. The CDR3 length is 12 residues. Trimming removed 7 bases from V and 14 bases from J, with 19 bases in between. The CDR3 region is CASTHGPSGLYF. The CDR3 DNA reads as TGTGCCAGCACCCACGGGCCGAGCGGACTGTATTTT.

In this sample, this clonotype turned up many times. V gene TRBV5-1 combines with J gene TRBJ1-2; 8 nucleotides match TRBD1. Germline trimming cut 0 bases from V and 5 bases from J; bases unmatched to any gene: 6. Germline assignment: CDR1 SGHRS and CDR2 YFSETQ. The CDR3 has 15 amino acids. This CDR3 is CASSLDGQGPYGYTF. DNA of the CDR3: TGCGCCAGCAGCTTGGATGGACAGGGACCTTATGGCTACACCTTC. Filled out from reference TRBV5-1 and TRBJ1-2, the complete variable domain reads KAGVTQTPRYLIKTRGQQVTLSCSPISGHRSVSWYQQTPGQGLQFLFEYFSETQRNKGNFPGRFSGRQFSNSRSEMNVSTLELGDSALYLCASSLDGQGPYGYTFGSGTRLTVV.

This clonotype was counted ten times or more. The rearrangement links TRBV6-1 to TRBJ1-2; weak D call: TRBD1 (6 bases). Deletions cut 3 bases from V and 2 bases from J, with 13 bases between. CDR3 length: 15 amino acids. Germline V gene lookup returns CDR1 MNHNS and CDR2 SASEGT. For the CDR3, the DNA is TGTGCCAGCAGTGACGGGGGCGGGTTAAACTATGGCTACACCTTC. This codes for CASSDGGGLNYGYTF.

The sample holds a few counts of this clonotype. CDR3 coding DNA: TGCGCCAGCAGCAATTTGCCGGGACTAGCGGGAGGGCCGGCCAAAAACATTCAGTACTTC. Its translation is CASSNLPGLAGGPAKNIQYF. The V and J genes are TRBV5-1 and TRBJ2-4; TRBD2 agrees at 16 bases. The CDR3 is 20 residues long. Trimming removed 4 bases from V and 1 base from J; junction bases left unmatched: 11. The germline V gene has CDR1 SGHRS and CDR2 YFSETQ.

This clonotype was counted only a few times. The V gene is TRBV6-1, the J gene TRBJ1-3; D may be TRBD1 (5 bases). V was cut by 7 bases and J by 3 bases, with 13 bases left in between. The germline V gene encodes CDR1 MNHNS and CDR2 SASEGT. The CDR3 has 14 residues. This chain's CDR3 is CASKDGTIGNTIYF. CDR3 in DNA: TGTGCCAGCAAAGATGGGACGATTGGAAACACCATATATTTT.

V and J are TRBV20-1 and TRBJ2-7, with 10 bases fitting TRBD2. Germline loops: CDR1 DFQATT, CDR2 SNEGSKA (reference sequence). The CDR3 loop spans 15 amino acids. The CDR3 here is CTARDWTSGDYEQYV. CDR3 sequence (DNA): TGCACTGCTAGAGATTGGACTAGCGGCGACTACGAGCAGTACGTC.

In this sample, this clonotype turned up many times. The chain's CDR3 is CSVGTGFTDTQYF. The CDR3 nucleotides read TGCAGCGTTGGGACAGGGTTCACAGATACGCAGTATTTT. This chain connects TRBV29-1 to TRBJ2-3; 8 bases match TRBD1. J lost 2 bases, V lost 4 bases, and 2 bases had no gene match. From germline, CDR1 is SQVTM and CDR2 ANQGSEA. The CDR3 sequence is 13 residues long.

The V gene is TRBV29-1, the J gene TRBJ2-5; unclear D gene. Germline-derived CDR1 and CDR2 are SQVTM and ANQGSEA. V was clipped by 6 bases and J by 1 base, with 18 bases between them. The CDR3 is 15 amino acids. This chain's CDR3 is CSVDVYRSFQETQYF. Here the CDR3 DNA reads TGCAGCGTGGACGTCTACAGAAGCTTCCAAGAGACCCAGTACTTC.

This clonotype turned up a few times. The chain combines TRBV14 with TRBJ2-7, with 10 bases that match TRBD1. Germline V gene data show CDR1 as SGHDN and CDR2 as FVKESK. The CDR3 is 15 amino acids. After removal of 3 bases from V and 0 bases from J, the junction contained 2 bases not matched to a gene. CDR3 in DNA: TGTGCCAGCAGCCAGACAGGGGGCGCCTCCTACGAGCAGTACGTC. This gives the protein CASSQTGGASYEQYV.

This clonotype was observed a handful of times. V usage is TRBV6-2 or TRBV6-3 and J usage is TRBJ2-2; D could derive from TRBD1 or TRBD2 (5 bases each). The V and J ends lost 2 bases and 1 base respectively, with 11 bases between them. The CDR3 extends over 16 amino acids. CDR1 is MNHEY, CDR2 SVGEGT, per germline. The CDR3 DNA sequence: TGTGCCAGCAGTTACCTGGGGGATTTGAACACCGGGGAGCTGTTTTTT. Residues: CASSYLGDLNTGELFF.

This clonotype occurred a few times. V gene TRBV20-1 combines with J gene TRBJ2-7, with D perhaps assigned TRBD1 or TRBD2 (5 bases each). Trimming pared 1 base from V and 4 bases from J, leaving 11 bases between. CDR3 length equals 13 residues. Germline V gene sequence: CDR1 DFQATT, CDR2 SNEGSKA (reference sequence). For the CDR3, the DNA is TGCAGTGCTAGAGGATCCGGGGCTTACGAGCAGTACGTC. It is translated as CSARGSGAYEQYV.

The chain recombines TRBV5-1 with TRBJ2-5, with a possible D match to TRBD2 (5 bases). The CDR3 runs to 14 residues. Trimming left V 4 bases short and J 5 bases short, with 15 bases between. Germline V gene data show CDR1 as SGHRS and CDR2 as YFSETQ. This CDR3 reads CASSNGGLIETQYF. The CDR3 DNA reads as TGCGCCAGCAGCAACGGAGGACTGATCGAGACCCAGTACTTC.